The rows below give T cell receptor beta chains drawn from one sample of a study of blood T cell repertoires in COVID-19. Sequencing was performed with immunoSEQ multiplex PCR; in TCRdb, only in-frame clones are kept and a portion is missing. The data show around 260,000 clones, with around 82% seen just once and around 14% held by the top ten. The material sequenced was peripheral blood. These receptors were obtained from a person between 65 and 79 years old with COVID-19, enrolled during active disease. Both conserved end residues are part of each CDR3. Each record gives: V gene, J gene, D gene, CDR3 protein. D genes are given only for firm matches.

V: TRBV5-1; J: TRBJ1-2; D: TRBD1; CDR3: CASSGETGGYVGYTF
V: TRBV5-1; J: TRBJ2-3; D: TRBD2; CDR3: CASSSTGTSPADTQYF
V: TRBV27; J: TRBJ1-2; D: TRBD1; CDR3: CASTYKGTGDYGYTF
V: TRBV10-2; J: TRBJ2-2; D: NA; CDR3: CASSEGLTTGELFF
V: TRBV4-3; J: TRBJ2-3; D: TRBD1; CDR3: CASSSGTGGLDTQYF
V: TRBV6-5; J: TRBJ2-7; D: NA; CDR3: CASRDSSSYEQYF
V: TRBV2; J: TRBJ2-2; D: NA; CDR3: CASSKVRGVGELFF
V: TRBV9; J: TRBJ2-1; D: NA; CDR3: CASSVGASEYNEQFF
V: TRBV7-2; J: TRBJ2-7; D: TRBD2; CDR3: CASSLITSGSYEQYF
V: TRBV12-3/TRBV12-4; J: TRBJ2-5; D: NA; CDR3: CASSKTGPGTQYF
V: TRBV29-1; J: TRBJ2-1; D: NA; CDR3: CSVTRTGNNEQFF
V: TRBV10-1; J: TRBJ2-1; D: TRBD2; CDR3: CASSEPPPDRPGRTSGRWNEQFF
V: TRBV3-1/TRBV3-2; J: TRBJ2-5; D: TRBD2; CDR3: CASSQGAGGPEETQYF
V: TRBV2; J: TRBJ1-5; D: NA; CDR3: CASSERLNSNQPQHF
V: TRBV27; J: TRBJ2-1; D: TRBD2; CDR3: CASSPKGASGGQRRSGEQFF
V: TRBV29-1; J: TRBJ2-5; D: TRBD1; CDR3: CSVTGTGSETQYF
V: TRBV28; J: TRBJ1-5; D: TRBD1; CDR3: CASRQGAQPQHF
V: TRBV20-1; J: TRBJ1-6; D: NA; CDR3: CSASPQAGKALHF
V: TRBV18; J: TRBJ1-1; D: NA; CDR3: CASSPPWGDTEAFF
V: TRBV9; J: TRBJ2-3; D: TRBD2; CDR3: CASSVDSGRASTDTQYF
V: TRBV7-6; J: TRBJ2-3; D: TRBD2; CDR3: CASSLAEAGVRDTQYF
V: TRBV7-2; J: TRBJ1-1; D: NA; CDR3: CASSLVSMSQYGTEAFF
V: TRBV5-1; J: TRBJ2-2; D: TRBD2; CDR3: CASSLGLAGANTGELFF
V: TRBV9; J: TRBJ2-5; D: NA; CDR3: CASSVVGGYQETQYF
V: TRBV7-9; J: TRBJ2-7; D: NA; CDR3: CASSLWGTKGNSEQYF
V: TRBV27; J: TRBJ2-1; D: TRBD2; CDR3: CASSRRGAEQFF
V: TRBV7-3; J: TRBJ2-1; D: NA; CDR3: CASSLGLADNEQFF
V: TRBV28; J: TRBJ2-1; D: NA; CDR3: CASSRLDPDEQFF
V: TRBV5-6; J: TRBJ1-1; D: NA; CDR3: CASAQLAGSTEAFF
V: TRBV6-6; J: TRBJ2-1; D: TRBD1; CDR3: CAPGTGGRLNEQFF
V: TRBV6-5; J: TRBJ1-3; D: NA; CDR3: CASSHDRFRGNTIYF
V: TRBV11-2; J: TRBJ2-7; D: TRBD2; CDR3: CASSLAGSGSTYEQYF
V: TRBV24-1; J: TRBJ1-2; D: NA; CDR3: CATRARDTDYGYTF
V: TRBV27; J: TRBJ2-1; D: TRBD2; CDR3: CASSLQRGVHGEQFF